One and the same sample provided the 18 T cell receptor beta chains below, sequenced in a study of radiotherapy plus CTLA-4 blockade in lung cancer. Libraries were prepared by immunoSEQ multiplex PCR; TCRdb keeps only in-frame clonotypes and omits some of them. Seen here are tens of thousands of clones, about 72% observed once, and the top ten hold around 10%. Sequences were derived from peripheral blood, sampled from a patient treated with radiotherapy plus ipilimumab. The source is a human donor with non-small cell lung cancer who had stable disease on radiotherapy plus ipilimumab.

The chain recombines TRBV5-1 with TRBJ2-5; the D gene is possibly TRBD1 (5 bases). The DNA end lines up better with TRBJ2-7; the J call may be wrong. The CDR3 sequence is 13 residues long. Germline-derived CDR1 and CDR2 are SGHRS and YFSETQ. The CDR3 reads CASSLPGTYEQYF. In nucleotides, the CDR3 is TGCGCCAGCAGCTTACCAGGGACCTACGAGCAGTACTTC.

The table lists this clone with a count of one. This chain connects TRBV15 to TRBJ1-1, with no clear D. Germline lookup yields CDR1 LNHNV and CDR2 YYDKDF (reference sequence). V shed 1 base and J shed 6 bases, with 15 bases lying between them. The CDR3 length is 15 residues. This CDR3 reads CATSRGRKESSEAFF. The CDR3 nucleotides are TGTGCCACCAGCAGAGGGAGGAAAGAAAGCTCTGAAGCTTTCTTT.

The gene calls are TRBV7-8 and TRBJ1-3; 10 nucleotides agree with TRBD1. The CDR3 spans 17 residues. V was pared by 5 bases and J by 3 bases, with 10 bases of the junction left unmatched. The V gene's germline CDR1 is SGHVS and CDR2 FQNEAQ. CDR3: CASSLMTGGDLGNTIYF. DNA of the CDR3: TGTGCCAGCAGCCTGATGACAGGGGGCGACCTTGGAAACACCATATATTTT.

In this sample, this clone turned up a few times. This sequence joins TRBV6-6 and TRBJ1-1; D possibly corresponds to TRBD1 (6 bases). The CDR3 length is 13 residues. Germline-derived CDR1 and CDR2 are MNHNY and SVGAGI (reference sequence). The V and J ends lost 8 bases and 4 bases respectively, with 14 bases between them. CDR3 coding DNA: TGTGCCAGCCAACAGGGATCGGGCACTGAAGCTTTCTTT. As protein: CASQQGSGTEAFF.

A few counts support this clone. This chain joins TRBV4-2 and TRBJ1-5; D remains unclear. The CDR3 has 14 amino acids. Germline V gives CDR1 LGHNA, CDR2 YNFKEQ. Trimming took 4 bases from V and 0 from J, leaving 7 bases between them. CDR3 DNA sequence: TGTGCCAGCAGCCGGGGATATAGCAATCAGCCCCAGCATTTT. Translation: CASSRGYSNQPQHF.

J is TRBJ2-2 and V is TRBV6-1, with D uncertain. There are 14 residues in the CDR3. V was shortened by 2 bases and J by 3 bases, with 7 bases between the two germline ends. The germline V gene has CDR1 MNHNS and CDR2 SASEGT. CDR3 protein: CASSESVYTGELFF. CDR3 nucleotide sequence: TGTGCCAGCAGTGAAAGTGTTTACACCGGGGAGCTGTTTTTT.

The rearrangement joins TRBV7-2 to TRBJ1-1; D unresolved. Between the trimmed V and J ends, which lost 2 bases and 1 base, there was a span of 5 bases. Germline CDR1 and CDR2: SGHTA and FQGNSA. This CDR3 is built from 13 residues. This chain's CDR3 is CASSLMENTEAFF. DNA of the CDR3: TGTGCCAGCAGCTTAATGGAGAACACTGAAGCTTTCTTT.

CDR3 region: CASSEEPGGTGELFF. The CDR3 DNA reads TGTGCCAGCAGTGAAGAGCCAGGAGGAACCGGGGAGCTGTTTTTT. V usage is TRBV6-1 and J usage is TRBJ2-2; tentatively, D is TRBD2 (5 bases). The CDR3 has 15 amino acids. The V gene lost 1 base and the J gene lost 5 bases, with 11 bases spanning the gap. Per germline, CDR1 MNHNS and CDR2 SASEGT.

This chain connects TRBV11-1 to TRBJ1-6, with D hard to call. The CDR3 is 16 residues long. Deletions cut 0 bases from V and 4 bases from J, with 10 bases between. Looked up from germline, CDR1 is SGHAT and CDR2 is FQDESV (reference sequence). CDR3 region: CASSLASGTYNSPLHF. DNA for the CDR3: TGTGCCAGCAGCTTAGCGTCGGGCACTTATAATTCACCCCTCCACTTT.

DNA for the CDR3: TGTGCCAGCTCCGTAGGGACAGGGTACGAGCAGTACGTC. Protein product: CASSVGTGYEQYV. The chain uses TRBV18 and TRBJ2-7; 9 bases are a match to TRBD1. CDR1 is KGHSH and CDR2 is LQKENI in the germline V gene. This CDR3 has 13 residues. Losses at the gene ends were 6 bases for V and 4 bases for J; bases not matched to a gene: 4.

This chain's CDR3 is CASSGGTSGTYEQYF. As DNA, the CDR3 is TGTGCCAGCAGCGGAGGGACTAGCGGGACCTACGAGCAGTACTTC. V gene TRBV5-4 combines with J gene TRBJ2-7; TRBD2 agrees at 13 bases. CDR1 is SGHNT and CDR2 is YYREEE in the germline V gene (reference sequence). V shed 4 bases and J 2 bases; nucleotides not matched to a gene: 3. This CDR3 has 15 residues.

The gene calls are TRBV2 and TRBJ1-2; TRBD1 is a possible D gene (6 bases). CDR3 length equals 14 residues. V gave up 3 bases and J gave up 3 bases, with 11 bases separating them. Germline CDR1 SNHLY, CDR2 FYNNEI. CDR3 sequence (DNA): TGTGCCAGCAGTGAGAACAGGGTGGACTATGGCTACACCTTC. Its translation is CASSENRVDYGYTF.

This clone was seen only once. This rearrangement joins TRBV7-8 to TRBJ2-1; possibly TRBD2 for D (5 bases). This CDR3 spans 16 amino acids. Germline V lookup: CDR1 SGHVS, CDR2 FQNEAQ. The ends were cut back, 5 bases at V and 1 base at J, with 15 bases in the middle. The CDR3 DNA is TGTGCCAGCAGCCGAAGGGCGGGTCTTTCCTACAATGAGCAGTTCTTC. Protein product: CASSRRAGLSYNEQFF.

This chain uses TRBV27 with TRBJ1-1; D is unresolved. Germline CDR1 MNHEY, CDR2 SMNVEV (reference sequence). Trimming removed 1 base at V and 7 bases at J, with 13 bases between. This CDR3 spans 14 amino acids. CDR3 bases: TGTGCCAGCAGTTTATTCGATGGAGTAGTTGAAGCTTTCTTT. It encodes CASSLFDGVVEAFF.

This chain joins TRBV18 and TRBJ2-2; D is ambiguous. CDR3 size: 17 residues. Germline loops: CDR1 KGHSH, CDR2 LQKENI. V shed 3 bases and J shed 1 base, with 15 bases lying between them. The CDR3 region is CASSPGRFQGNTGELFF. The CDR3 nucleotides read TGTGCCAGCTCACCCGGACGTTTCCAAGGGAACACCGGGGAGCTGTTTTTT.

As for this clone: Distinct nucleotide sequences in the sample also encode this CDR3. The chain is built from TRBV4-3 and TRBJ1-3; D possibly corresponds to TRBD1 (5 bases). V was cut by 4 bases and J by 0 bases, with 16 bases left in between. Germline assignment: CDR1 LGHNA and CDR2 YSLEER. This CDR3 is 17 amino acids long. CDR3 sequence: CASSPSLGGSSGNTIYF. In nucleotides, the CDR3 is TGCGCCAGCAGCCCCTCGCTGGGGGGTAGCTCTGGAAACACCATATATTTT.

Regarding this clone: One end of the junction does not line up with germline, which may come from a read error. V is TRBV7-9 and J is TRBJ1-2; tentatively, D is TRBD1 (6 bases). This CDR3 is built from 15 residues. Germline CDR1 and CDR2: SEHNR and FQNEAQ (reference sequence). The CDR3 reads CASSLNTGPQYGYTF. In DNA, the CDR3 is TGCGCCAGCAGCCTCAACACAGGGCCTCAATATGGCTACACCTTC.

The chain carries TRBV6-1 and TRBJ2-1, with 13 bases matching TRBD2. This CDR3 is 15 amino acids long. After removal of 6 bases from V and 7 bases from J, the junction contained 6 bases not matched to a gene. The germline V gene encodes CDR1 MNHNS and CDR2 SASEGT. CDR3 in DNA: TGTGCCAGCAGCCGCCGACTAGCGGGGGGAAATGAGCAGTTCTTC. Its translation is CASSRRLAGGNEQFF.